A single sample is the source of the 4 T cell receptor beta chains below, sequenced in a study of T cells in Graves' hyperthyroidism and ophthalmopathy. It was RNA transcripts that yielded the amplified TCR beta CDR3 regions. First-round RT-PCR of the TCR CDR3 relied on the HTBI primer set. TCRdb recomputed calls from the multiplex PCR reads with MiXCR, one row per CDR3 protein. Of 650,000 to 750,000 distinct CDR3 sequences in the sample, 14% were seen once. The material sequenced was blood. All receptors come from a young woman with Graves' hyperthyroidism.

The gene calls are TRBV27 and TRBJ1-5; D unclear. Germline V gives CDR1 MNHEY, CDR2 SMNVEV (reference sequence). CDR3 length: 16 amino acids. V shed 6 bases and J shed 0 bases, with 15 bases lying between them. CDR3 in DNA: TGTGCCAGCAGCGAAGCTGGTTTGCCTAGCAATCAGCCCCAGCATTTT. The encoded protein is CASSEAGLPSNQPQHF.

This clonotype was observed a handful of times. The CDR3 loop reads CSVIGVGDRQPQHF. The CDR3 nucleotides read TGCAGTGTAATAGGAGTCGGGGATAGGCAGCCCCAGCATTTT. The V gene is TRBV20-1, the J gene TRBJ1-5; D uncertain. The germline V gene encodes CDR1 DFQATT and CDR2 SNEGSKA (reference sequence). Trimming removed 7 bases from V and 7 bases from J, with 20 bases in between. The CDR3 loop spans 14 amino acids.

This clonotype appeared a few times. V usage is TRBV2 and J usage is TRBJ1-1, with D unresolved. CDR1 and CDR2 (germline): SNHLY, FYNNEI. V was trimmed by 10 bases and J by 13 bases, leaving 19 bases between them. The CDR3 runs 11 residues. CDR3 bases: TGTGCCACTAACCGAAGGTCGGGGATTTTCTTT. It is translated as CATNRRSGIFF. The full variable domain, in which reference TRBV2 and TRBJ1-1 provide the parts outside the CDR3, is EPEVTQTPSHQVTQMGQEVILRCVPISNHLYFYWYRQILGQKVEFLVSFYNNEISEKSEIFDDQFSVERPDGSNFTLKIRSTKLEDSAMYFCATNRRSGIFFGQGTRLTVV.

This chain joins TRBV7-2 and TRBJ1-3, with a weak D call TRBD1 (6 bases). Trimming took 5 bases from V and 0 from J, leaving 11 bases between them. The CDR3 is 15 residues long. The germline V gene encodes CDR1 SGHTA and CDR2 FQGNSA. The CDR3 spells CASSPRTVSGNTIYF. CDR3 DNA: TGTGCCAGCAGCCCACGGACAGTCTCTGGAAACACCATATATTTT.